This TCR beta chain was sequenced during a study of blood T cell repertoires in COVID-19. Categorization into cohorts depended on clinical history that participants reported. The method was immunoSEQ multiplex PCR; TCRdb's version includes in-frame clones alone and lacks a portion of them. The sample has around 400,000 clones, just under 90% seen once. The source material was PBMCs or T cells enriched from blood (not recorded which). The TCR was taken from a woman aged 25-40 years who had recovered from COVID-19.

This chain's CDR3 is CASSLVQGTDTQYF. CDR3 DNA: TGCGCCAGCAGCTTGGTTCAGGGGACAGATACGCAGTATTTT. The chain links TRBV5-1 to TRBJ2-3; possible D gene TRBD1, 6 bases. There are 14 residues in the CDR3. Trimming left V 0 bases short and J 3 bases short, with 8 bases between. Germline assignment: CDR1 SGHRS and CDR2 YFSETQ.